This record covers a single T cell receptor beta chain. The entry originates in a study of shared clonotypes between healthy human individuals. Across the study: Those who served as donors were a couple of women and three men between the ages of 18 and 49.

The authors ran the assay at deep level. Sequenced by immunoSEQ multiplex PCR; TCRdb stores in-frame clones only, minus some. This table holds hundreds of thousands of clones, roughly 80% found once. Germline V gene data show CDR1 as MDHEN and CDR2 as SYDVKM. Trimming removed 6 bases from V and 5 bases from J; junction bases left unmatched: 5. This CDR3 has 14 amino acids. This sequence was found in a woman aged 40-49 years in good health. Some clones in this sample may be carry-over from other donors' samples. V and J are TRBV28 and TRBJ2-1; 9 bases map to TRBD2. The sample was PBMCs. CDR3 coding DNA: TGTGCCAGCAGGACTAGCGGAGATAACAATGAGCAGTTCTTC. It encodes CASRTSGDNNEQFF. Drawing the rest from reference TRBV28 and TRBJ2-1, the complete variable domain is DVKVTQSSRYLVKRTGEKVFLECVQDMDHENMFWYRQDPGLGLRLIYFSYDVKMKEKGDIPEGYSVSREKKERFSLILESASTNQTSMYLCASRTSGDNNEQFFGPGTRLTVL.